A single sample is the source of the 5 T cell receptor beta chains below, sequenced in a study of blood T cell repertoires in COVID-19. Clones were sequenced by immunoSEQ multiplex PCR, and TCRdb holds only the in-frame ones, with some missing. The table shows around 150,000 clones, with just under 80% occurring only once. Sequences were obtained from peripheral blood. These receptors all stem from a woman aged 80 or over with acute or convalescent COVID-19.

The chain carries TRBV28 and TRBJ1-4, with TRBD1 as a possible D gene (5 bases). Germline V gene sequence: CDR1 MDHEN, CDR2 SYDVKM. This CDR3 comprises 12 residues. V lost 7 bases and J lost 8, with 11 bases in between. Here the CDR3 DNA reads TGTGCCAGCAACTTGGGGGGGGAAAAACTGTTTTTT. Protein sequence: CASNLGGEKLFF.

The V gene is TRBV9, the J gene TRBJ2-6, with D possibly TRBD2 on 5 matching bases. Germline loops: CDR1 SGDLS, CDR2 YYNGEE. Trimming stripped 0 bases from V and 2 bases from J, with 12 bases between. The CDR3 loop spans 17 amino acids. CDR3 coding DNA: TGTGCCAGCAGCGTAGAAGGTAGAGGGACTGGGGCCAACGTCCTGACTTTC. This encodes CASSVEGRGTGANVLTF.

The chain recombines TRBV19 with TRBJ2-7; a weak D match, TRBD1 (5 bases). Germline loops: CDR1 LNHDA, CDR2 SQIVND (reference sequence). Trimming left V 4 bases short and J 3 bases short, with 13 bases between. The CDR3 has 14 amino acids. CDR3: CASSTLTANYEQYF. The DNA for the CDR3 is TGTGCCAGTAGTACCCTGACAGCTAACTACGAGCAGTACTTC.

The chain employs TRBV19 and TRBJ1-5, with D tentatively TRBD1 (6 bases). The germline V and J ends were trimmed by 5 bases and 9 bases, with 23 bases remaining between them. Germline V gives CDR1 LNHDA, CDR2 SQIVND (reference sequence). The CDR3 covers 16 residues. The DNA for the CDR3 is TGTGCCAGTAGTTCACCGGGACAAGGCACTCAAGGGCCCCAGCATTTT. Translating gives CASSSPGQGTQGPQHF.

This chain links TRBV7-2 with TRBJ1-3, with 8 bases matching TRBD1. With V trimmed by 5 bases and J by 4 bases, 4 bases remained unmatched. CDR3 length: 14 residues. The germline gives CDR1 SGHTA, CDR2 FQGNSA. The CDR3 nucleotides read TGTGCCAGCAGCCCAGGGACAGGAGGAAACACCATATATTTT. Protein: CASSPGTGGNTIYF. The full variable domain, with the rest looked up from reference TRBV7-2 and TRBJ1-3, is GAGVSQSPSNKVTEKGKDVELRCDPISGHTALYWYRQSLGQGLEFLIYFQGNSAPDKSGLPSDRFSAERTGGSVSTLTIQRTQQEDSAVYLCASSPGTGGNTIYFGEGSWLTVV.